The present T cell receptor (beta chain) was sequenced within a study of molecular identifiers for immune sequencing clone quantification. Findings of the study overall: Detection of one spiked Jurkat cell's TCR RNA reportedly worked in 1 million or so naive cells. Clones carrying above 20 RNA copies accounted for over 98% of effector molecules, under 1% in naive cells.

Naive CD8 T cell sorting was performed on the CD8+CD4-CCR7+CD45RA+ phenotype. This CDR3 has 17 amino acids. From germline, CDR1 is MNHEY and CDR2 SVGAGI. V was pared by 2 bases and J by 3 bases, with 20 bases between. The sample holds a few counts of this clonotype. Its specificity is unknown. Bulk TCR library preparation followed previously described methods with listed TCR primers. TCRdb used MiXCR to reprocess the PCR reads, holding one entry per CDR3 protein. The profile shows about 510,000 distinct CDR3 sequences, 25% of them singletons. The chain is built from TRBV6-5 and TRBJ2-7; perhaps TRBD2 as D (7 bases). The receptor comes from a human donor in good health. Some libraries in this study had Jurkat cell RNA spiked in. Sequencing was carried out using naive CD8+ T cells from blood, with Jurkat cell RNA spiked in. Documented subset: FACS-sorted CD8+CD4-CCR7+CD45RA+ naive T cells. CDR3 sequence: CASSYAVEGGNFYEQYF. The CDR3 DNA reads TGTGCCAGCAGTTACGCCGTCGAGGGGGGGAACTTCTACGAGCAGTACTTC.